These T cell receptor beta chains were read from a single sample in a study of cytomegalovirus exposure and HLA in healthy donors. Here immunoSEQ multiplex PCR was the method, and the copy in TCRdb shows in-frame clones only, minus some. The sample has 200,000 or so clones, around nine tenths seen once; the top ten hold 1.5% to 2.5%. Input material: PBMCs. The source is a woman younger than 35 in good health and CMV-seropositive. Each CDR3 is given with its conserved first and last residue. Fields, in order: D gene, clone size, J gene, V gene, CDR3 protein, CDR3 DNA. D genes are given only for firm matches. The size field is filled for only some rows; it gives once, few, many or a size class.

D gene: TRBD2
clone size: NA
J gene: TRBJ2-7
V gene: TRBV9
CDR3 protein: CASSDRPQLAGADYEQYF
CDR3 DNA: TGTGCCAGCAGCGACCGCCCCCAACTAGCGGGAGCAGACTACGAGCAGTACTTC

D gene: NA
clone size: NA
J gene: TRBJ1-2
V gene: TRBV7-9
CDR3 protein: CASSAPRDNHGYTF
CDR3 DNA: TGTGCCAGCAGCGCGCCAAGGGACAATCATGGCTACACCTTC

D gene: TRBD1
clone size: NA
J gene: TRBJ2-5
V gene: TRBV27
CDR3 protein: CASSLATGGETQYF
CDR3 DNA: TGTGCCAGCAGTTTAGCGACAGGGGGAGAGACCCAGTACTTC

D gene: NA
clone size: few
J gene: TRBJ2-1
V gene: TRBV21-1
CDR3 protein: CANRAGGLNNEQFF
CDR3 DNA: TGTGCCAACAGAGCGGGAGGCCTGAACAATGAGCAGTTCTTC

D gene: TRBD1
clone size: NA
J gene: TRBJ1-4
V gene: TRBV27
CDR3 protein: CASRITGGNEKLFF
CDR3 DNA: TGTGCCAGCAGGATAACAGGGGGCAATGAAAAACTGTTTTTT

D gene: TRBD2
clone size: NA
J gene: TRBJ2-7
V gene: TRBV15
CDR3 protein: CATSRVASGAYEQYF
CDR3 DNA: TGTGCCACCAGCAGGGTAGCTAGCGGGGCCTACGAGCAGTACTTC

D gene: NA
clone size: once
J gene: TRBJ2-7
V gene: TRBV28
CDR3 protein: CASRLGRGPYEQYF
CDR3 DNA: TGTGCCAGCAGATTGGGGCGGGGCCCCTACGAGCAGTACTTC

D gene: TRBD1
clone size: NA
J gene: TRBJ1-3
V gene: TRBV10-2
CDR3 protein: CASNTGESSGNTIYF
CDR3 DNA: TGCGCCAGCAACACAGGGGAATCCTCTGGAAACACCATATATTTT

D gene: NA
clone size: NA
J gene: TRBJ1-1
V gene: TRBV5-4
CDR3 protein: CASSFDRNTEAFF
CDR3 DNA: TGTGCCAGCAGCTTCGACAGGAACACTGAAGCTTTCTTT

D gene: NA
clone size: NA
J gene: TRBJ2-7
V gene: TRBV19
CDR3 protein: CASRDGRGAYEQYF
CDR3 DNA: TGTGCCAGTAGGGACGGCAGGGGGGCGTACGAGCAGTACTTC

D gene: TRBD1
clone size: NA
J gene: TRBJ1-5
V gene: TRBV5-8
CDR3 protein: CASSLEGQINQPQHF
CDR3 DNA: TGTGCCAGCAGCTTGGAGGGACAGATTAATCAGCCCCAGCATTTT

D gene: NA
clone size: NA
J gene: TRBJ2-1
V gene: TRBV9
CDR3 protein: CASSVAETGLYYNEQFF
CDR3 DNA: TGTGCCAGCAGCGTAGCTGAGACGGGACTCTATTACAATGAGCAGTTCTTC

D gene: TRBD2
clone size: NA
J gene: TRBJ2-1
V gene: TRBV4-1
CDR3 protein: CASSPSRLAGGVEQFF
CDR3 DNA: TGCGCCAGCAGCCCCTCTCGACTAGCGGGAGGGGTTGAGCAGTTCTTC

D gene: TRBD2
clone size: NA
J gene: TRBJ2-3
V gene: TRBV6-5
CDR3 protein: CASRRALAGGRTQYF
CDR3 DNA: TGTGCCAGCAGAAGGGCCCTAGCGGGAGGGAGAACGCAGTATTTT

D gene: NA
clone size: NA
J gene: TRBJ1-5
V gene: TRBV7-9
CDR3 protein: CASSPQENQPQHF
CDR3 DNA: TGTGCCAGCAGCCCACAGGAGAATCAGCCCCAGCATTTT

D gene: TRBD2
clone size: NA
J gene: TRBJ2-1
V gene: TRBV5-1
CDR3 protein: CASSLEIPGLAQNEQFF
CDR3 DNA: TGCGCCAGCAGCCTAGAGATCCCGGGACTAGCGCAAAATGAGCAGTTCTTC

D gene: NA
clone size: NA
J gene: TRBJ1-2
V gene: TRBV28
CDR3 protein: CASTTPGGSYGYTF
CDR3 DNA: TGTGCCAGCACCACACCCGGGGGGAGCTATGGCTACACCTTC

D gene: TRBD2
clone size: NA
J gene: TRBJ2-7
V gene: TRBV7-8
CDR3 protein: CASSSTTSGIYEQYF
CDR3 DNA: TGTGCCAGCAGCTCCACTACTAGCGGGATATACGAGCAGTACTTC

D gene: TRBD1
clone size: NA
J gene: TRBJ2-2
V gene: TRBV7-2
CDR3 protein: CASSSQGALNTGELFF
CDR3 DNA: TGTGCCAGCAGCTCACAGGGGGCCCTTAACACCGGGGAGCTGTTTTTT

D gene: TRBD1
clone size: NA
J gene: TRBJ2-4
V gene: TRBV7-9
CDR3 protein: CASSSGQGAFDIQYF
CDR3 DNA: TGTGCCAGCAGCTCGGGACAGGGGGCGTTTGACATTCAGTACTTC

D gene: NA
clone size: NA
J gene: TRBJ2-1
V gene: TRBV7-3
CDR3 protein: CASSFSVRSYNEQFF
CDR3 DNA: TGTGCCAGCAGCTTTAGCGTTCGCTCCTACAATGAGCAGTTCTTC

D gene: TRBD2
clone size: NA
J gene: TRBJ2-7
V gene: TRBV6-5
CDR3 protein: CASSYSIAGVGYEQYF
CDR3 DNA: TGTGCCAGCAGTTACTCAATTGCGGGAGTTGGCTACGAGCAGTACTTC

D gene: NA
clone size: once
J gene: TRBJ1-2
V gene: TRBV5-1
CDR3 protein: CASSGMTGLYGYTF
CDR3 DNA: TGCGCCAGCAGCGGGATGACAGGCCTCTATGGCTACACCTTC

D gene: NA
clone size: NA
J gene: TRBJ1-1
V gene: TRBV5-1
CDR3 protein: CASSLTGHPNTEAFF
CDR3 DNA: TGCGCCAGCAGCTTGACTGGGCACCCGAACACTGAAGCTTTCTTT

D gene: NA
clone size: NA
J gene: TRBJ1-1
V gene: TRBV15
CDR3 protein: CATSNRGNTEAFF
CDR3 DNA: TGTGCCACCAGCAATCGAGGGAACACTGAAGCTTTCTTT

D gene: NA
clone size: NA
J gene: TRBJ1-1
V gene: TRBV18
CDR3 protein: CASSPRTDMNTEAFF
CDR3 DNA: TGTGCCAGCTCACCACGGACGGACATGAACACTGAAGCTTTCTTT

D gene: NA
clone size: once
J gene: TRBJ2-7
V gene: TRBV29-1
CDR3 protein: CSVVRGNSYEQYF
CDR3 DNA: TGCAGCGTTGTTAGGGGGAACTCCTACGAGCAGTACTTC

D gene: TRBD1
clone size: few
J gene: TRBJ2-1
V gene: TRBV4-1
CDR3 protein: CASSQQGQLNEQFF
CDR3 DNA: TGCGCCAGCAGCCAGCAGGGACAGCTCAATGAGCAGTTCTTC

D gene: TRBD1
clone size: NA
J gene: TRBJ2-7
V gene: TRBV6-5
CDR3 protein: CASSLGQYYEQYF
CDR3 DNA: TGTGCCAGCAGTTTGGGACAGTACTACGAGCAGTACTTC

D gene: NA
clone size: NA
J gene: TRBJ2-3
V gene: TRBV5-6
CDR3 protein: CASSFQSPGHSTDTQYF
CDR3 DNA: TGTGCCAGCAGCTTTCAATCTCCGGGACACAGCACAGATACGCAGTATTTT

D gene: NA
clone size: NA
J gene: TRBJ1-1
V gene: TRBV6-6
CDR3 protein: CASSLKQGVENTEAFF
CDR3 DNA: TGTGCCAGCAGTTTAAAACAGGGAGTGGAGAACACTGAAGCTTTCTTT

D gene: TRBD1
clone size: NA
J gene: TRBJ1-2
V gene: TRBV15
CDR3 protein: CATSVLGGGNGYTF
CDR3 DNA: TGTGCCACCAGCGTACTAGGAGGGGGCAATGGCTACACCTTC

D gene: TRBD2
clone size: NA
J gene: TRBJ2-7
V gene: TRBV6-5
CDR3 protein: CASSLSGDLLYEQYF
CDR3 DNA: TGTGCCAGCAGTCTTAGCGGGGACCTCTTATACGAGCAGTACTTC

D gene: NA
clone size: NA
J gene: TRBJ1-1
V gene: TRBV27
CDR3 protein: CASSLLYRENTEAFF
CDR3 DNA: TGTGCCAGCAGTTTACTCTACAGGGAGAACACTGAAGCTTTCTTT